What follows are 25 T cell receptor beta chains derived from one specimen sequenced in a study of tissue T cells after allogeneic stem cell transplantation. Generated by immunoSEQ multiplex PCR, the TCRdb table keeps only in-frame clones and is missing some. The table has about 490 clones, about 59% seen once; the top ten hold approximately 10%. The sequencing sample was made of gut tissue. The receptors were gathered from a female BALB/c mouse in good health. MHC haplotype here: H2-d.

Points on this clone: Mouse names are used for the genes. The sequence runs out 1 residue before the end of the CDR3; the remainder is reconstructed from the germline J gene. The chain couples TRBV20 to TRBJ1-4, with 8 bases fitting TRBD1. Trimming took 1 base from V and 3 from J; bases not matched to a gene: 1. This CDR3 region has 14 residues. Per germline, CDR1 GFQATS and CDR2 STVNSAI. Partial CDR3 DNA: TGTGGTGCTAGGGGACAGGGGACCAACGAAAGATTATTT. Encoded protein: CGARGQGTNERLF. The full CDR3 is CGARGQGTNERLFF. Based on the CDR3 plus reference TRBV20 and TRBJ1-4, the full variable domain is GALVYQYPRRTICKSGTSMRMECQAVGFQATSVAWYRQSPQKTFELIALSTVNSAIKYEQNFTQEKFPISHPNLSFSSMTVLNAYLEDRGLYLCGARGQGTNERLFFGHGTKLSVL.

Of note for this clone: Gene names follow the mouse nomenclature. The read halts 1 residue ahead of the CDR3 end, with the missing end drawn from the germline J gene. The V and J genes are TRBV13-3 and TRBJ2-4, with 9 bases that match TRBD1. The CDR3 totals 13 residues. J lost 5 bases, V lost 3 bases, and 1 base had no gene match. CDR1 and CDR2 (germline): NNHDY, SYVADS. The CDR3 loop is CASSVTGGNTLYF. The sequenced CDR3 bases are TGTGCCAGCAGTGTGACAGGGGGAAACACCTTGTAC.

Points on this clone: Genes here carry mouse names. The read gets to within 1 residue of the CDR3 end, and the germline J gene fills in the rest. The chain is built from TRBV13-1 and TRBJ2-2; 10 bases align to TRBD1. The V gene end was trimmed by 0 bases and the J gene end by 6 bases; junction bases not matched to a gene: 8. CDR1 is NSHNY, CDR2 SYGAGN, per germline. CDR3 length: 17 residues. CDR3 DNA, as far as it was read: TGTGCCAGCAGTGATGCAAGGGGACAGGGGCGACCCGGGCAGCTCTAC. This codes for CASSDARGQGRPGQLY. The full CDR3 protein is CASSDARGQGRPGQLYF.

Turning to this clone: Germline and junction disagree at one end, which may indicate a read error. The gene symbols are mouse symbols. The read ends 1 residue early relative to the CDR3; the germline J gene fills the gap. The chain combines TRBV13-1 with TRBJ1-2; 7 bases map to TRBD1. The CDR3 totals 15 residues. CDR1 is NSHNY and CDR2 is SYGAGN in the germline V gene. CDR3 in amino acids: CVSSGRQGANSDYTF. The DNA read from the CDR3 is TGTGTCAGCAGTGGCAGACAGGGTGCAAACTCCGACTACACC.

Comment on this clone: Here the gene names and germline are mouse. The read gets to within 1 residue of the CDR3 end, and the germline J gene fills in the rest. V is TRBV3 and J is TRBJ2-3; 9 nucleotides agree with TRBD2. Per germline, CDR1 SNHLY and CDR2 FYNGKV (reference sequence). This CDR3 contains 16 residues. V trimming: 1 base; J trimming: 1 base; junction bases outside the gene matches: 3. Here the CDR3 reads CASSLDWGAGAETLYF. CDR3 bases read: TGTGCCAGCAGCTTAGACTGGGGGGCCGGTGCAGAAACGCTGTAT.

Worth noting for this clone: Genes here carry mouse names. CDR3 DNA (partial): TGTGGTGCTAGGGACAGTGCAAACACAGAAGTCTTC. Protein sequence: CGARDSANTEVF. The complete CDR3 sequence is CGARDSANTEVFF. The V gene is TRBV20, the J gene TRBJ1-1; D not resolved. With the read ending 1 residue before the CDR3 end, the germline J gene is used to fill in that end. Germline V gene lookup returns CDR1 GFQATS and CDR2 STVNSAI. Trimming took 0 bases from V and 0 from J, leaving 5 bases between them. The CDR3 has 13 amino acids.

A word on this clone: These gene names are mouse names. The CDR3 bases that were read are TGTGCCAGCAGAGACTGGGGGGAGAACACCTTGTAC. Its translation is CASRDWGENTLY. The complete CDR3 sequence is CASRDWGENTLYF. The V call is TRBV13-1, the J call TRBJ2-4; 10 bases align to TRBD2. The read stops 1 residue short of the end of the CDR3; the missing end is completed from the germline J gene. The length of the CDR3 is 13 residues. The trim removed 5 bases at V and 6 bases at J, leaving 3 bases unmatched. In germline, CDR1 is NSHNY, CDR2 SYGAGN.

Remarks on this clone: Gene names refer to mouse genes. The read finishes 1 residue shy of the CDR3 end, and the germline J gene is used to complete it. The rearrangement uses TRBV2 and TRBJ2-4, with 10 bases lining up with TRBD2. The V and J ends lost 3 bases and 0 bases, in that order; junction bases with no gene match: 6. The CDR3 is 17 residues long. CDR1 LGHNA and CDR2 YSYQKL come from the germline V gene. CDR3 DNA (partial): TGTGCCAGCAGCCAGACCGGACTGGGGGAAAGTCAAAACACCTTGTAC. This sequence encodes CASSQTGLGESQNTLY. The CDR3 in its entirety is CASSQTGLGESQNTLYF.

The sample holds a few counts of this clone. Genes and germline are mouse. Sequencing ends 1 residue short of the CDR3 end; the germline J gene provides the rest. The chain has TRBV5 and TRBJ2-7; 8 bases fit TRBD2. The CDR3 contains 13 residues. Germline V gene lookup returns CDR1 LGHNA and CDR2 YNLKQL (reference sequence). J lost 4 bases, V lost 4 bases, and 3 bases had no gene match. The CDR3 spells CASSPDWGYEQYF. The CDR3 DNA, read in part, is TGTGCCAGCAGCCCAGACTGGGGTTATGAACAGTAC.

As regards this clone: Gene and germline names: mouse. The CDR3 end falls 1 residue outside the read, so it is completed with the germline J gene. The gene calls are TRBV14 and TRBJ1-4; no reliable D call. V was trimmed by 5 bases and J by 0 bases, leaving 11 bases between them. This CDR3 is built from 15 residues. Germline CDR1 SGHDT, CDR2 FRDEAV. CDR3 loop: CASRSPQISNERLFF. Incomplete CDR3 DNA: TGTGCCAGCAGATCTCCCCAAATTTCCAACGAAAGATTATTT.

A note on this clone: Genes here carry mouse names. The read ends 1 residue shy of where the CDR3 ends; the end is completed using the germline J gene. This chain connects TRBV13-1 to TRBJ1-2, with 9 bases matching TRBD1. V lost 1 base to trimming and J lost 3 bases; unmatched junction nucleotides: 4. In germline, CDR1 is NSHNY, CDR2 SYGAGN. The CDR3 is 15 amino acids. CDR3 protein: CASSDSGTGYSDYTF. Partial CDR3 DNA: TGTGCCAGCAGTGATTCCGGGACAGGGTACTCCGACTACACC.

On this clone: The germline and genes are mouse ones. The read ends 1 residue before the CDR3 terminus; that terminus is restored from the germline J gene. The chain joins TRBV19 to TRBJ2-7, with 10 bases that match TRBD1. CDR3 length: 14 residues. Trimming removed 0 bases from V and 7 bases from J; junction bases left unmatched: 4. From germline, CDR1 is FNHDT and CDR2 SITEND (reference sequence). CDR3 DNA, as far as it was read: TGTGCCAGCAGTATAGAAGGGACAGGGGTGGAACAGTAC. Translated: CASSIEGTGVEQY. The full CDR3 is CASSIEGTGVEQYF.

With regard to this clone: Genes and germline are mouse. The CDR3 sequence: CASSTGTGGGYEQYF. CDR3 DNA, as far as it was read: TGTGCCAGCAGCACCGGGACTGGGGGGGGCTATGAACAGTAC. The gene calls are TRBV14 and TRBJ2-7; 13 nucleotides line up with TRBD2. Sequencing ends 1 residue short of the CDR3 end; the germline J gene provides the rest. Trimming at V came to 5 bases and at J to 3 bases, leaving 5 bases not matched to a gene. CDR1 is SGHDT, CDR2 FRDEAV, per germline. The CDR3 extends over 15 amino acids.

Of note for this clone: Gene names and germline match the mouse. The CDR3 bases that were read are TGTGCCAGCAGTCCGGACAGGGGACAAAACACCTTGTAC. This encodes CASSPDRGQNTLY. The full CDR3 reads CASSPDRGQNTLYF. The chain has TRBV19 and TRBJ2-4, with 9 bases fitting TRBD1. The CDR3 end is not reached by the read, which stops 1 residue before it; the germline J gene fills it in. The CDR3 extends over 14 amino acids. Germline V gives CDR1 FNHDT, CDR2 SITEND (reference sequence). V shed 4 bases and J 3 bases; nucleotides not matched to a gene: 3.

A word on this clone: Genes here carry mouse names. The read gets to within 1 residue of the CDR3 end, and the germline J gene fills in the rest. The chain recombines TRBV19 with TRBJ2-1; perhaps TRBD1 as D (5 bases). This CDR3 is 14 amino acids long. V was cut by 5 bases and J by 0 bases, with 9 bases left in between. Per germline, CDR1 FNHDT and CDR2 SITEND (reference sequence). The DNA read from the CDR3 is TGTGCCAGCAGGGACAAATATAACTATGCTGAGCAGTTC. Amino acid sequence: CASRDKYNYAEQF. Given in full, the CDR3 is CASRDKYNYAEQFF. Full variable domain (missing parts from reference TRBV19 and TRBJ2-1): GGIITQTPKFLIGQEGQKLTLKCQQNFNHDTMYWYRQDSGKGLRLIYYSITENDLQKGDLSEGYDASREKKSSFSLTVTSAQKNEMAVFLCASRDKYNYAEQFFGPGTRLTVL.

Notes on this clone: Gene names are mouse gene names. The sequence runs out 1 residue before the end of the CDR3; the remainder is reconstructed from the germline J gene. The chain is built from TRBV13-1 and TRBJ2-1; 8 bases align to TRBD2. J was trimmed by 6 bases and V by 5 bases; bases with no gene match: 7. The CDR3 consists of 14 residues. Germline values: CDR1 NSHNY, CDR2 SYGAGN. The CDR3 sequence: CASSHRGGLAEQFF. The CDR3 DNA, read in part, is TGTGCCAGCAGCCACCGGGGGGGGCTTGCTGAGCAGTTC.

For this clone: Mouse germline and gene names are used. The DNA ends 1 residue before the CDR3 does, and the rest of the CDR3 is filled in from the germline J gene. The chain uses TRBV13-1 and TRBJ1-1; 7 nucleotides line up with TRBD1. The ends lost 2 bases at V and 3 bases at J; junction bases unmatched: 1. Germline CDR1 is NSHNY and CDR2 is SYGAGN. There are 13 residues in the CDR3. Partial CDR3 DNA: TGTGCCAGCAGTGAAACAGGGGACACAGAAGTCTTC. It translates to CASSETGDTEVF. The full CDR3 protein reads CASSETGDTEVFF.

Note on this clone: Germline and genes: mouse. The read gets to within 1 residue of the CDR3 end, and the germline J gene fills in the rest. V is TRBV29 and J is TRBJ2-3; 10 nucleotides match TRBD1. V was clipped by 2 bases and J by 3 bases; unmatched bases: 2. The CDR3 has 15 residues. Germline V gene sequence: CDR1 MSHET, CDR2 SYDVDS. This CDR3 is CASSLTGQGAETLYF. Partial CDR3 DNA: TGTGCTAGCAGTTTAACGGGACAGGGGGCAGAAACGCTGTAT.

This clone was observed a handful of times. These gene names are mouse names. The read comes to an end 1 residue before the CDR3 does, leaving the germline J gene to fill in the end. V usage is TRBV31 and J usage is TRBJ1-3; D ambiguous. The CDR3 runs to 14 residues. Trimming shortened V by 0 bases and J by 0 bases, and 6 bases separated the two germline ends. Germline V CDR1 and CDR2: GKSSPN, SITVG. The DNA read from the CDR3 is TGTGCCTGGAGTCTAGGGAATTCTGGAAATACGCTCTAT. Amino acids: CAWSLGNSGNTLY. In full, the CDR3 reads CAWSLGNSGNTLYF.

A note on this clone: Mouse germline and gene names are used. The read halts 1 residue ahead of the CDR3 end, with the missing end drawn from the germline J gene. The chain combines TRBV20 with TRBJ1-1; TRBD1 is a possible D gene (5 bases). Germline CDR1 reads GFQATS; CDR2 reads STVNSAI. The CDR3 spans 14 residues. The ends were cut back, 0 bases at V and 4 bases at J, with 12 bases in the middle. CDR3 bases read: TGTGGTGCTAGGGAGCGGGGGTGTGGCACAGAAGTCTTC. Protein: CGARERGCGTEVF. The full CDR3 reads CGARERGCGTEVFF.

Of note for this clone: Gene names denote mouse genes. The read ends 1 residue shy of where the CDR3 ends; the end is completed using the germline J gene. The gene calls are TRBV1 and TRBJ1-6; the match to TRBD1 covers 9 bases. TRBJ1-6 is given ORF status, its function remaining uncertain. The CDR3 runs 15 residues. The germline gives CDR1 NSQYPW, CDR2 LRSPGD (reference sequence). The J segment lost 7 bases and the V segment lost 0 bases, leaving 1 base of the junction unmatched. The CDR3 here is CTCSADTGGNSPLYF. Incomplete CDR3 DNA: TGCACCTGCAGTGCAGATACAGGGGGCAATTCGCCCCTCTAC.

For this clone: Any gene name here is a mouse gene name. The CDR3 goes on 1 residue after the read ends, and that part is filled in from the germline J gene. The V gene is TRBV19, the J gene TRBJ1-5, with D unclear. Germline V gives CDR1 FNHDT, CDR2 SITEND (reference sequence). The germline V and J ends were trimmed by 3 bases and 3 bases, with 7 bases remaining between them. The CDR3 has 13 residues. CDR3 loop: CASSKGGNQAPLF. Incomplete CDR3 DNA: TGTGCCAGCAGTAAGGGTGGCAACCAGGCTCCGCTT. The whole variable domain, filled in from reference TRBV19 and TRBJ1-5, reads GGIITQTPKFLIGQEGQKLTLKCQQNFNHDTMYWYRQDSGKGLRLIYYSITENDLQKGDLSEGYDASREKKSSFSLTVTSAQKNEMAVFLCASSKGGNQAPLFGEGTRLSVL.

A word on this clone: Mouse names are used for the genes. With the read ending 1 residue before the CDR3 end, the germline J gene is used to fill in that end. The chain couples TRBV31 to TRBJ2-7, with D possibly TRBD1 on 6 matching bases. CDR1 is GKSSPN, CDR2 SITVG, per germline. V shed 2 bases and J shed 4 bases, with 6 bases lying between them. The CDR3 spans 11 residues. The CDR3 spells CAWSRGYEQYF. The covered CDR3 bases are TGTGCCTGGAGTAGGGGGTATGAACAGTAC.

Regarding this clone: Gene names are the mouse ones. The read is 1 residue too short to cover the CDR3 end, so that end is filled in from the germline J gene. The V and J genes are TRBV14 and TRBJ2-4, with 8 bases fitting TRBD2. Trimming took 2 bases from V and 3 from J; bases not matched to a gene: 2. Per the germline V gene, CDR1 is SGHDT and CDR2 is FRDEAV. This CDR3 region has 14 residues. The CDR3 sequence is CASSLGGRQNTLYF. CDR3 DNA, as far as it was read: TGTGCCAGCAGTTTGGGGGGGCGCCAAAACACCTTGTAC.

A remark on this clone: Genes and germline come from the mouse. Partial CDR3 DNA: TGCACCTGCAGTGCAGATGGAGGGGGCCAAGACACCCAGTAC. Amino acid sequence: CTCSADGGGQDTQY. The entire CDR3 sequence reads CTCSADGGGQDTQYF. The rearrangement links TRBV1 to TRBJ2-5, with D perhaps matching TRBD1 (6 bases). Read coverage stops 1 residue before the CDR3 terminus; the germline J gene supplies the remainder. Germline V gene data show CDR1 as NSQYPW and CDR2 as LRSPGD (reference sequence). The V end lost 0 bases, the J end lost 2 bases, and 9 bases lay between the germline ends. The CDR3 covers 15 residues.